A selection of T cell receptor beta chains follows, all from one sample in a study of T cells expressing NK-cell markers. TCRdb reworked the 5' RACE reads into one entry per CDR3 protein, no DNA. This sample contains 300,000 to 450,000 distinct CDR3 sequences. Sample: blood T cells: a sorted CD56 or NKG2C T cell subset, CD4+ or CD8+ T cells, or bulk PBMC T cells (not recorded which). The source is a man aged 18-69 years in good health. CDR3s include the opening cysteine and the closing phenylalanine or tryptophan.

v_call,j_call,cdr3_aa
TRBV25-1,TRBJ2-7,CASSDQNVRRYEQYF
TRBV20-1,TRBJ1-2,CSANQLSRGANYGYTF
TRBV19,TRBJ1-1,CASSILGTVNTEAFF
TRBV7-9,TRBJ2-3,CASSPPGVGTDTQYF
TRBV7-9,TRBJ1-4,CASSLGDTYNEKLFF
TRBV9,TRBJ1-2,CASSVVSKDGYTF
TRBV19,TRBJ1-1,CATLGVSNTEAFF
TRBV6-1,TRBJ1-6,CASSPPGISGSPLHF
TRBV7-9,TRBJ1-2,CASSLLGSGDNYGYTF
TRBV11-3,TRBJ2-1,CASSFIRGEQFF
TRBV7-2,TRBJ2-1,CASSQTYPPNEQFF
TRBV7-9,TRBJ2-7,CASTGARSYEQYF
TRBV19,TRBJ1-1,CASIGTLMNTEAFF
TRBV15,TRBJ1-4,CATSRDRAENEKLFF
TRBV6-1,TRBJ1-4,CASSDRGASNEKLFF
TRBV7-8,TRBJ2-1,CASSLYAQDKFF
TRBV5-6,TRBJ1-2,CASSIGQGRLGYTF
TRBV30,TRBJ2-2,CAWSLGGLASGELFF
TRBV27,TRBJ1-3,CASRSGQGKGSGNTIYF
TRBV4-1,TRBJ1-1,CASSPAGQGVTEAFF
TRBV7-9,TRBJ1-6,CASSPPGAGFNSPLHF
TRBV29-1,TRBJ2-7,CSVVARGAYEQYF
TRBV7-8,TRBJ2-3,CASSRDGMSTDTQYF
TRBV9,TRBJ2-3,CASSVQTGTASTQYF
TRBV6-5,TRBJ1-1,CASSYSGTGRKFFF
TRBV12-3/TRBV12-4,TRBJ1-5,CASSRSGGYQPQHF
TRBV21-1,TRBJ2-3,CASSKLSLSTDTQYF
TRBV19,TRBJ1-2,CASSTRTTGDLNYGYTF
TRBV5-1,TRBJ2-7,CASSPGDRGIYEQYF
TRBV12-3/TRBV12-4,TRBJ2-2,CASSYGTGVDTGELFF
TRBV6-6,TRBJ2-3,CASSSRESDTQYF
TRBV14,TRBJ2-1,CASSQISGLGHKQFF
TRBV19,TRBJ2-4,CASSGTGKLAKNIQYF
TRBV28,TRBJ2-2,CASTASGWKTGELFF
TRBV29-1,TRBJ2-1,CSVGLAGGFGNERFF
TRBV20-1,TRBJ2-4,CSAARTSGGGNIQYF
TRBV20-1,TRBJ1-4,CSGTGGGGEKLFF
TRBV10-1,TRBJ2-2,CASRRRGLAGNTGELFF
TRBV5-1,TRBJ2-5,CASSLVGTVLQETQYF
TRBV9,TRBJ1-6,CASSSKGGARSPLHF
TRBV7-8,TRBJ2-4,CASSPTRVTGVMKNIQYF
TRBV7-3,TRBJ2-1,CASSPGGSRAKGEQFF
TRBV5-1,TRBJ2-6,CASSSNRAGANVLTF
TRBV7-7,TRBJ2-2,CASSLASGGARSGELFF
TRBV5-1,TRBJ2-1,CASRAPGSTYNEQFF
TRBV12-5,TRBJ1-2,CASGGYSMGYTF
TRBV20-1,TRBJ2-5,CSARETGGAETQYF
TRBV2,TRBJ1-4,CASTRTQKLFF
TRBV21-1,TRBJ1-1,CASSKDLPEFTVDEAFF
TRBV15,TRBJ2-7,CATSIGRIYEQYF
TRBV5-6,TRBJ2-6,CASSLAGQTGANVLTF
TRBV29-1,TRBJ2-7,CSVEGERDRGQYF
TRBV6-5,TRBJ1-1,CASSYSGREAFF
TRBV11-2,TRBJ1-4,CASSFGGVRNEKLFF
TRBV7-9,TRBJ1-6,CASSPQGFSYNSPLHF
TRBV7-2,TRBJ2-4,CASSSNSGQGTVNIQYF
TRBV11-2,TRBJ1-2,CASSVVGYGYTF
TRBV12-3/TRBV12-4,TRBJ2-7,CASSLVVTTYEQYF
TRBV12-3/TRBV12-4,TRBJ1-5,CASSKGHTHQPQHF